A selection of T cell receptor beta chains follows, all from one sample in a study of Ad26.COV2.S vaccination and SARS-CoV-2 variants. The data were produced by immunoSEQ multiplex PCR, yet TCRdb's version contains in-frame clones alone and is incomplete. This sample has fewer than 500,000 clones; approximately 90% occur once, and the top ten carry 9.5% to 15%. The sequenced sample was peripheral blood, obtained in a trial of Ad26.COV2.S vaccine versus placebo. The source of these receptors is a person aged 18-60 years who received the Ad26.COV2.S COVID-19 vaccine or a placebo. Both conserved end residues are part of each CDR3. Fields, in order: CDR3 length, J gene, D gene, clone size, V gene, CDR3 DNA, CDR3 protein. The D gene is left open where the match is weak. Clone size, where shown, is once, few, many, or a class for clones that have expanded.

14	TRBJ2-2	-	-	TRBV27	TGTGCCAGCAGTTTATTCCGGGACATCGGGGAGCTGTTTTTT	CASSLFRDIGELFF
15	TRBJ2-1	TRBD2	once	TRBV5-1	TGCGCCAGCAGGGGGGACGGGAGGTCCTACAATGAGCAGTTCTTC	CASRGDGRSYNEQFF
15	TRBJ2-7	TRBD1	-	TRBV7-9	TGTGCCAGCAGCTCAGTGGACAGGGCGACCTACGAGCAGTACTTC	CASSSVDRATYEQYF
13	TRBJ2-1	-	-	TRBV6-5	TGTGCCAGCAGTCCCTTTGACTACAATGAGCAGTTCTTC	CASSPFDYNEQFF
14	TRBJ2-7	-	-	TRBV29-1	TGCAGCGTTATCGGCGTATCGTTCTCCTACGAGCAGTACTTC	CSVIGVSFSYEQYF
14	TRBJ2-5	TRBD2	-	TRBV7-6	TGTGCCAGCAGCTCCTTACTAGCGGGAGAGACCCAGTACTTC	CASSSLLAGETQYF
16	TRBJ2-7	-	-	TRBV18	TGTGCCAGCTCACCCCGAGGAGCCGACGGAGCCTACGAGCAGTACTTC	CASSPRGADGAYEQYF
16	TRBJ2-3	TRBD2	-	TRBV11-2	TGTGCCAGCAGCTCGGGACTAGCGGGGTTCACAGATACGCAGTATTTT	CASSSGLAGFTDTQYF
16	TRBJ1-2	TRBD1	-	TRBV5-6	TGTGCCAGCAGCTTGGATGGGACAGGGCTTGGCTATGGCTACACCTTC	CASSLDGTGLGYGYTF
17	TRBJ2-3	TRBD2	-	TRBV30	TGTGCCTGGAGAACGGTGGGGACTAGCGGGAGGACAGATACGCAGTATTTT	CAWRTVGTSGRTDTQYF
13	TRBJ2-1	-	-	TRBV18	TGTGCCAGCTCACCGGTAAGAGAAAATGAGCAGTTCTTC	CASSPVRENEQFF
14	TRBJ2-3	-	-	TRBV7-2	TGTGCCAGCAGCCGGACCGGGGTAACAGATACGCAGTATTTT	CASSRTGVTDTQYF
13	TRBJ2-7	-	-	TRBV5-1	TGCGCCAGCACGCCGGACGGTGGGCGGGAGCAGTACTTC	CASTPDGGREQYF
15	TRBJ2-1	TRBD2	-	TRBV7-2	TGTGCCAGCAGCCCACTGACTAGCGGGAGAAATGAGCAGTTCTTC	CASSPLTSGRNEQFF
16	TRBJ1-6	-	-	TRBV14	TGTGCCAGCAGCCAAGTCCATGGGCGGTATAATTCACCCCTCCACTTT	CASSQVHGRYNSPLHF
18	TRBJ2-1	TRBD2	once	TRBV6-4	TGTGCCAGCAGTGTCACTCTCTTAGCGGGAGGATTCAACAATGAGCAGTTCTTC	CASSVTLLAGGFNNEQFF
12	TRBJ2-7	TRBD1	few	TRBV27	TGTGCCAGTCTGGGACAGAACTACGAGCAGTACTTC	CASLGQNYEQYF
15	TRBJ1-5	-	few	TRBV4-3	TGCGCCAGCAGCCAAGATTCGGACTCCAATCAGCCCCAGCATTTT	CASSQDSDSNQPQHF
17	TRBJ1-2	TRBD1	-	TRBV4-3	TGCGCCAGCAGCCAAGATAGCGGTAGGGGGCGTTTATATGGCTACACCTTC	CASSQDSGRGRLYGYTF
13	TRBJ2-2	-	-	TRBV30	TGTGCCTGGAAATTGGGGAACACCGGGGAGCTGTTTTTT	CAWKLGNTGELFF
14	TRBJ2-7	-	-	TRBV13	TGTGCCAGCAGCTTTCAGGCCTCCCTGCACGAGCAGTACTTC	CASSFQASLHEQYF
14	TRBJ2-5	TRBD1	once	TRBV2	TGTGCCAGCAGTACCCTCGACAGGGGGGATACCCAGTACTTC	CASSTLDRGDTQYF